Shown below are 16 T cell receptor beta chains from a single sample sequenced in a study of cytomegalovirus exposure and HLA in healthy donors. Use of 60 Vbeta and 13 Jbeta primers characterized the PCR. Data came from immunoSEQ multiplex PCR; TCRdb stores just in-frame clones and leaves some out. The table lists roughly 100,000 clones, over 60% of them singletons. The sequenced sample consisted of PBMCs. The source is a male donor in good health and CMV-seropositive.

CDR3 DNA sequence: TGTGCCAGCAGCCGACGGACAGGTGCTCCACACACAGATACGCAGTATTTT. Its translation is CASSRRTGAPHTDTQYF. The chain joins TRBV5-6 to TRBJ2-3; 7 nucleotides align to TRBD1. In germline, CDR1 is SGHDT, CDR2 YYEEEE. With V trimmed by 4 bases and J by 2 bases, 13 bases remained unmatched. This CDR3 has 17 amino acids.

The chain joins TRBV28 to TRBJ1-6; 7 positions match TRBD1. CDR3 size: 15 residues. V was pared by 7 bases and J by 1 base, with 4 bases of the junction left unmatched. Germline V gives CDR1 MDHEN, CDR2 SYDVKM. CDR3 residues: CASTLQGSYNSPLHF. CDR3 nucleotides: TGTGCCAGCACCCTACAGGGGTCCTATAATTCACCCCTCCACTTT.

Points on this clone: A junction end diverges from the germline sequence, so it may reflect a read error. CDR3 sequence: CSSSSRTGIPYGYTF. CDR3 coding DNA: TGTTCCAGCAGCTCTAGAACAGGGATCCCTTATGGCTACACCTTC. The V call is TRBV7-9, the J call TRBJ1-2, with a weak D call TRBD1 (6 bases). CDR1 is SEHNR and CDR2 is FQNEAQ in the germline V gene (reference sequence). This CDR3 has 15 amino acids.

This clone was seen repeatedly, ten times or more. This chain uses TRBV7-9 with TRBJ2-1; D might be TRBD2 (5 bases). Trimming pared 5 bases from V and 5 bases from J, leaving 13 bases between. Germline V gene data show CDR1 as SEHNR and CDR2 as FQNEAQ (reference sequence). The length of the CDR3 is 14 residues. CDR3 sequence: CASSPRGLNNEQFF. CDR3 DNA sequence: TGTGCCAGCAGCCCTAGAGGGTTAAACAATGAGCAGTTCTTC.

The CDR3 here is CASKKGGRDTGELFF. CDR3 sequence (DNA): TGTGCCAGTAAGAAGGGGGGGCGCGACACCGGGGAGCTGTTTTTT. The rearrangement links TRBV19 to TRBJ2-2, with a tentative D call TRBD2 (7 bases). V lost 7 bases, J lost 3 bases, and 15 bases lay in between. The germline V gene has CDR1 LNHDA and CDR2 SQIVND (reference sequence). This CDR3 comprises 15 residues.

V gene TRBV7-3 combines with J gene TRBJ2-6; TRBD2 is a possible D gene (6 bases). The CDR3 totals 16 residues. CDR1 is SGHTA and CDR2 is FQGTGA in the germline V gene. V shed 2 bases and J shed 0 bases, with 8 bases lying between them. CDR3 amino acids: CASSLGGTSGANVLTF. CDR3 nucleotides: TGTGCCAGCAGCTTAGGGGGGACCTCTGGGGCCAACGTCCTGACTTTC.

In DNA form, the CDR3 reads TGTGCCAGCGGCAACAGGGGGACAAGTAATGAAAAACTGTTTTTT. It codes for CASGNRGTSNEKLFF. V gene TRBV28 combines with J gene TRBJ1-4; 8 positions agree with TRBD1. CDR1 and CDR2 (germline): MDHEN, SYDVKM. J gave up 4 bases and V 8 bases, and 9 bases lay outside the gene matches. CDR3 length: 15 amino acids.

The chain links TRBV7-8 to TRBJ2-3, with 10 positions matching TRBD1. The CDR3 is 18 amino acids. Germline assignment: CDR1 SGHVS and CDR2 FQNEAQ. The J segment lost 0 bases and the V segment lost 1 base, leaving 7 bases of the junction unmatched. DNA for the CDR3: TGTGCCAGCAGCTTAGATGGGACAGGGGCCCCTAGCACAGATACGCAGTATTTT. Translated: CASSLDGTGAPSTDTQYF.

V usage is TRBV28 and J usage is TRBJ2-3, with TRBD2 identical over 13 bases. The V gene end was trimmed by 4 bases and the J gene end by 0 bases; junction bases not matched to a gene: 7. There are 18 residues in the CDR3. Germline assignment: CDR1 MDHEN and CDR2 SYDVKM. CDR3 in amino acids: CASSSLTSGRASTDTQYF. In DNA form, the CDR3 reads TGTGCCAGCAGTTCCCTTACTAGCGGGAGGGCCAGCACAGATACGCAGTATTTT.

J is TRBJ2-3 and V is TRBV29-1; D gene unclear. This CDR3 is 13 amino acids long. From germline, CDR1 is SQVTM and CDR2 ANQGSEA. V lost 2 bases and J 0 bases, leaving 6 bases between the germline ends. CDR3: CSVEPPSTDTQYF. CDR3 in DNA: TGCAGCGTTGAACCCCCAAGCACAGATACGCAGTATTTT.

The CDR3 DNA follows: TGTGCCAGCAGTCCACGACTAGCGCTATACAATGAGCAGTTCTTC. Translated, it gives CASSPRLALYNEQFF. The chain uses TRBV6-4 and TRBJ2-1, with 8 nucleotides matching TRBD2. Germline values: CDR1 MRHNA, CDR2 SNTAGT. The ends lost 5 bases at V and 4 bases at J; junction bases unmatched: 7. CDR3 size: 15 residues.

The chain joins TRBV6-6 to TRBJ2-5; tentatively, D is TRBD1 (6 bases). The better agreement between TRBJ2-7 and the DNA end casts doubt on the J call. CDR3 length: 13 amino acids. Looked up from germline, CDR1 is MNHNY and CDR2 is SVGAGI (reference sequence). The CDR3 coding sequence is TGTGCCAGCAGGTCCAGGGGCCTCTACGAGCAGTACTTC. Translated: CASRSRGLYEQYF.

V usage is TRBV7-2 and J usage is TRBJ2-2; possible D gene TRBD1, 7 bases. Germline V gene lookup returns CDR1 SGHTA and CDR2 FQGNSA. The CDR3 is 14 amino acids. Trimming took 5 bases from V and 7 from J, leaving 14 bases between them. This CDR3 is CASSPSGGIGELFF. In nucleotides, the CDR3 is TGTGCCAGCAGCCCATCAGGGGGGATCGGGGAGCTGTTTTTT.

This chain uses TRBV27 with TRBJ2-5, with 7 bases that match TRBD2. Germline CDR1 is MNHEY and CDR2 is SMNVEV (reference sequence). The V and J ends lost 3 bases and 4 bases, in that order; junction bases with no gene match: 5. CDR3 length: 14 amino acids. The chain's CDR3 is CASSFAGVLETQYF. CDR3 DNA sequence: TGTGCCAGCAGTTTTGCGGGAGTCCTAGAGACCCAGTACTTC.

This sequence joins TRBV6-5 and TRBJ1-2; D possibly corresponds to TRBD1 (5 bases). Germline CDR1 and CDR2: MNHEY and SVGAGI. V shed 4 bases and J shed 8 bases, with 14 bases lying between them. There are 13 residues in the CDR3. The DNA for the CDR3 is TGTGCCAGCAGTTCCCCCCCGGGGGTCGGCTACACCTTC. This codes for CASSSPPGVGYTF.

The chain links TRBV10-3 to TRBJ2-7; D possibly corresponds to TRBD2 (5 bases). Germline lookup yields CDR1 ENHRY and CDR2 SYGVKD. The CDR3 is 12 residues long. Trimming took 9 bases from V and 7 from J, leaving 16 bases between them. In DNA form, the CDR3 reads TGTGCCATAGGACTGCTCTTCGGGGAGCAGTACTTC. Encoded protein: CAIGLLFGEQYF.